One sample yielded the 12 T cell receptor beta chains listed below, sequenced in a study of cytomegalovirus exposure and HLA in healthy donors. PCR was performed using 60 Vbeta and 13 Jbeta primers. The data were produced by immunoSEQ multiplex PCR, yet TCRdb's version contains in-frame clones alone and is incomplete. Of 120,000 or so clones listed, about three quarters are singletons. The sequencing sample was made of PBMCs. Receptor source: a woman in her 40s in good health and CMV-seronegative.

Here the CDR3 reads CASSLDYNEQFF. The DNA of the CDR3 is TGCGCCAGCAGCTTGGACTATAATGAGCAGTTCTTC. This sequence joins TRBV5-1 and TRBJ2-1; no reliable D call. CDR3 size: 12 residues. Germline CDR1 and CDR2: SGHRS and YFSETQ. Trimming left V 0 bases short and J 7 bases short, with 5 bases between.

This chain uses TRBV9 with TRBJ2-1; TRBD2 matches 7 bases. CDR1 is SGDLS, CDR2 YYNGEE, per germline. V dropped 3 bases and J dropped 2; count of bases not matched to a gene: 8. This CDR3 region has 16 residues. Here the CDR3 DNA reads TGTGCCAGCAGCGCCCGGGGGAGGGGCACCTACAATGAGCAGTTCTTC. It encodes CASSARGRGTYNEQFF.

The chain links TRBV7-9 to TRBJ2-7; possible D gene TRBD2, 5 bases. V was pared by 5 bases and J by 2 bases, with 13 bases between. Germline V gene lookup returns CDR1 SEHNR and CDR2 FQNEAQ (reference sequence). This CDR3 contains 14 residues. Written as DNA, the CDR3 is TGTGCCAGCAGCCCGACTAACGAGGCCTACGAGCAGTACTTC. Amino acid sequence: CASSPTNEAYEQYF.

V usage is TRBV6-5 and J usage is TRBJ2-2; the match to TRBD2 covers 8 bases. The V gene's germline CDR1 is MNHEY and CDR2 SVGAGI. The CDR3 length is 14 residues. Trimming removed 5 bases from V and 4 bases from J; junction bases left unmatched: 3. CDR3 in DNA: TGTGCCAGCAGTCCTCGGGGGGGCACCGGGGAGCTGTTTTTT. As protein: CASSPRGGTGELFF.

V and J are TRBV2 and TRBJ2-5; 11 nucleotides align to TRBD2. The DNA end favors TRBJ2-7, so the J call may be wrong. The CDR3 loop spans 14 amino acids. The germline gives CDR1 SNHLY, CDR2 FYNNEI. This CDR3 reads CASMGTSGTYEQYF. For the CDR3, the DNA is TGTGCCAGCATGGGGACTAGCGGAACCTACGAGCAGTACTTC.

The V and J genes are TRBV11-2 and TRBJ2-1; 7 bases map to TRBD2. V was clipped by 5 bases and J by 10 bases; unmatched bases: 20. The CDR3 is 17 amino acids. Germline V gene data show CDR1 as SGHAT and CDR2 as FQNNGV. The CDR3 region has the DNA TGTGCCAGCAGCCCTTCCGCGGCGGGAGTCAGAGGATTGGAGCAGTTCTTC. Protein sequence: CASSPSAAGVRGLEQFF.

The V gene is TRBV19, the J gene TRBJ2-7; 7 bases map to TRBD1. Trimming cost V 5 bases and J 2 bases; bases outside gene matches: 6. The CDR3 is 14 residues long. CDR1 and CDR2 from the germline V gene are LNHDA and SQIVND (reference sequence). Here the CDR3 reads CASSPRGSTYEQYF. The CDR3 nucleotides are TGTGCCAGTAGTCCCAGGGGGTCCACCTACGAGCAGTACTTC.

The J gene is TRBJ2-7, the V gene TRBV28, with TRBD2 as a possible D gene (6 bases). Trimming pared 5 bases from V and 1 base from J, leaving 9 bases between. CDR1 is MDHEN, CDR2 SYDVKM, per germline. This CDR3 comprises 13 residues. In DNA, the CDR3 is TGTGCCAGCAGTCTCGGGACTTCCTACGAGCAGTACTTC. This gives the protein CASSLGTSYEQYF.

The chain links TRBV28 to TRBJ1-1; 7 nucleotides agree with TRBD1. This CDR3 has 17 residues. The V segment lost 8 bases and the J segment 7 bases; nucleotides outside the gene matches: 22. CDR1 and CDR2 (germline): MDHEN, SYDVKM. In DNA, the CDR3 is TGTGCCAGCGGTCTCCCGACAGGGCCGAAGTCAGGGGGTGAAGCTTTCTTT. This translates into CASGLPTGPKSGGEAFF.

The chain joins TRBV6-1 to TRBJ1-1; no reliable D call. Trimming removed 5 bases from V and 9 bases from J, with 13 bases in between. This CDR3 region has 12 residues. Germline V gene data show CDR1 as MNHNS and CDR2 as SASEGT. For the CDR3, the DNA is TGTGCCAGCAGTAAGGAGGGTCTAAAAGCTTTCTTT. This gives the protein CASSKEGLKAFF.

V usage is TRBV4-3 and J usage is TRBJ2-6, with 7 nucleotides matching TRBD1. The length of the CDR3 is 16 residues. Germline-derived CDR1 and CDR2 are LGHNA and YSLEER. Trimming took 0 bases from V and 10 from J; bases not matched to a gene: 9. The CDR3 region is CASSQDVRQGFNVLTF. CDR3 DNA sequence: TGCGCCAGCAGCCAAGACGTGAGACAGGGTTTTAACGTCCTGACTTTC.

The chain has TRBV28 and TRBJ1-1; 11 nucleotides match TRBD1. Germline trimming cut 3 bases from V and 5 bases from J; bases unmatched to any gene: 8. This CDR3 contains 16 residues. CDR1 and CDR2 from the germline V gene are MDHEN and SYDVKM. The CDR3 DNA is TGTGCCAGCAGTTTCGGACAGGGGGCTACCAGGACTGAAGCTTTCTTT. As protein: CASSFGQGATRTEAFF.